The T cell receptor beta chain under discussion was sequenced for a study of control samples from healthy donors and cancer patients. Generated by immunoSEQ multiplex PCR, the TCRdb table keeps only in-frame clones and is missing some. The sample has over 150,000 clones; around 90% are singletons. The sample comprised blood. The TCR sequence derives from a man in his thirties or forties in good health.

CDR3 loop: CASSSGQGIRGYTF. In nucleotides, the CDR3 is TGTGCCAGCAGCTCGGGACAGGGAATTCGAGGCTACACCTTC. The V call is TRBV5-8, the J call TRBJ1-2, with 9 nucleotides matching TRBD1. V lost 3 bases, J lost 8 bases, and 8 bases stayed unmatched. The CDR3 loop spans 14 amino acids. The V gene's germline CDR1 is SGHTS and CDR2 YDEGEE.